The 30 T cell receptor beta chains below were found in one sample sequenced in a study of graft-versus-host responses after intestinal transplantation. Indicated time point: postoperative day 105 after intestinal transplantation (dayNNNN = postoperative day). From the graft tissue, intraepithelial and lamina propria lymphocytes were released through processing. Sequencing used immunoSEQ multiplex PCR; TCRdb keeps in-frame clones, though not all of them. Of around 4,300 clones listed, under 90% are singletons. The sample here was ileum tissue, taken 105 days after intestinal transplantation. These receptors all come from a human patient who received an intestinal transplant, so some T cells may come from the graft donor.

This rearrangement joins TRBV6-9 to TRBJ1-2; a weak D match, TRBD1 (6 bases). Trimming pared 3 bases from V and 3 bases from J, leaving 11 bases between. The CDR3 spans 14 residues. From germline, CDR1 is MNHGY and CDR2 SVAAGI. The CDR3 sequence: CASSYGQGYYGYTF. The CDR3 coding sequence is TGTGCCAGCAGTTACGGGCAGGGGTACTATGGCTACACCTTC.

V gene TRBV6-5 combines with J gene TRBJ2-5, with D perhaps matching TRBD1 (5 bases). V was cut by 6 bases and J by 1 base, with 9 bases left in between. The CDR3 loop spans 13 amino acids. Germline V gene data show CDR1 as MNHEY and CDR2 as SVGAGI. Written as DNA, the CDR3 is TGTGCCAGCAGAAGGACACTCCAAGAGACCCAGTACTTC. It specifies CASRRTLQETQYF.

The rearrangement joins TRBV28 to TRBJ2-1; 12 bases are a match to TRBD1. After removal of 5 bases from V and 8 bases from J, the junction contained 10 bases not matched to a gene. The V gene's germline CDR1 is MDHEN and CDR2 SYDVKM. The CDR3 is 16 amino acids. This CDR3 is CASSLTGTGGRDEQFF. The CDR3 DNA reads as TGTGCCAGCAGTCTGACCGGGACAGGGGGCCGGGATGAGCAGTTCTTC.

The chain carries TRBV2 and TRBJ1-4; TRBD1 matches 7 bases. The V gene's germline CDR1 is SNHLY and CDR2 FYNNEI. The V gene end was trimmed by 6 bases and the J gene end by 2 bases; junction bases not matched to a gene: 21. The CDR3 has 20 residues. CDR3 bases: TGTGCCAGCAGCCGTTTCGATACTGAGACAGGGTCGTCTACTAATGAAAAACTGTTTTTT. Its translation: CASSRFDTETGSSTNEKLFF.

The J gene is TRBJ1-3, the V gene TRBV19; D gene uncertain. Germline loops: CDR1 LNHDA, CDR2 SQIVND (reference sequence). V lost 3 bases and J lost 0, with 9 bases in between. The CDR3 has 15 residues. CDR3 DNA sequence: TGTGCCAGTAGTATGCGGGCAAACTCTGGAAACACCATATATTTT. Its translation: CASSMRANSGNTIYF.

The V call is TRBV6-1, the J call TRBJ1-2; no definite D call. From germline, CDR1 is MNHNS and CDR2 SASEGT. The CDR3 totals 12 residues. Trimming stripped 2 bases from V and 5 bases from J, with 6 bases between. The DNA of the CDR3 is TGTGCCAGCAGTGAATGGGAATATGGCTACACCTTC. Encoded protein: CASSEWEYGYTF.

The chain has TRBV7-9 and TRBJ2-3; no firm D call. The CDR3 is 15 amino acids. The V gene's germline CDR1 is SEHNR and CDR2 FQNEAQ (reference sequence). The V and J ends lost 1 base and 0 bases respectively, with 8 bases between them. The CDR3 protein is CASSLGRVSTDTQYF. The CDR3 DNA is TGTGCCAGCAGCTTAGGTCGGGTTAGCACAGATACGCAGTATTTT.

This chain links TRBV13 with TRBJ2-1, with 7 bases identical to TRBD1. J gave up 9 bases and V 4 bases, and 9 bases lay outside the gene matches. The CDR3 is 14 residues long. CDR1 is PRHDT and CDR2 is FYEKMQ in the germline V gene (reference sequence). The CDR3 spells CASSSPGQSFEQFF. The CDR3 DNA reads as TGTGCCAGCAGCTCCCCGGGACAGTCGTTTGAGCAGTTCTTC. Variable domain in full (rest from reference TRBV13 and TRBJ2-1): AAGVIQSPRHLIKEKRETATLKCYPIPRHDTVYWYQQGPGQDPQFLISFYEKMQSDKGSIPDRFSAQQFSDYHSELNMSSLELGDSALYFCASSSPGQSFEQFFGPGTRLTVL.

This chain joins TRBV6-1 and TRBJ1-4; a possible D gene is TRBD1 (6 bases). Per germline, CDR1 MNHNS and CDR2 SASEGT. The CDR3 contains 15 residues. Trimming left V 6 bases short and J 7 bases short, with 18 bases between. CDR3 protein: CASSTGMAFSEKLFF. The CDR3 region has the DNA TGTGCCAGCAGCACAGGGATGGCTTTTTCTGAAAAACTGTTTTTT.

CDR3 amino acids: CASSEEGMNTEAFF. The CDR3 coding sequence is TGTGCCAGCAGCGAGGAGGGGATGAACACTGAAGCTTTCTTT. V and J are TRBV9 and TRBJ1-1; a possible D gene is TRBD1 (5 bases). This CDR3 spans 14 amino acids. CDR1 is SGDLS, CDR2 YYNGEE, per germline. V lost 3 bases to trimming and J lost 0 bases, with 9 bases between them.

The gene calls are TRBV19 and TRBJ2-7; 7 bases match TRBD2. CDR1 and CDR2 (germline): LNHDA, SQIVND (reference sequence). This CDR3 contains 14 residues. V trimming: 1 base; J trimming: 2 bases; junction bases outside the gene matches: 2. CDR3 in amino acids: CASSIALAAYEQYF. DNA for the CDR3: TGTGCCAGTAGTATAGCTCTAGCGGCCTACGAGCAGTACTTC.

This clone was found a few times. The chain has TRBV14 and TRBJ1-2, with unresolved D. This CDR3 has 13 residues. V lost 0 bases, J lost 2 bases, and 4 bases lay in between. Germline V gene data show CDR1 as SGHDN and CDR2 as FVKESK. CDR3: CASSQDGNYGYTF. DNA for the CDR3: TGTGCCAGCAGCCAAGATGGAAACTATGGCTACACCTTC.

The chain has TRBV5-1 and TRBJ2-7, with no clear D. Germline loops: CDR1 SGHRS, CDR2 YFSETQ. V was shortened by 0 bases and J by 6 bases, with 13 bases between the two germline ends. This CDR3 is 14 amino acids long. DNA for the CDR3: TGCGCCAGCAGCTTGGGAGACAATCTCGGCGAGCAGTACTTC. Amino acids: CASSLGDNLGEQYF.

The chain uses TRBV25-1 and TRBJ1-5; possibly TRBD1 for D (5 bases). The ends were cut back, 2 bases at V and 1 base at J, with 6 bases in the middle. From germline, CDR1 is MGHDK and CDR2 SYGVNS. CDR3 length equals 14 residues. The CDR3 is CASSERDSNQPQHF. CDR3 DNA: TGTGCCAGCAGTGAACGGGACAGCAATCAGCCCCAGCATTTT.

CDR3 sequence reads: CASRTGTASLYEQYF. The CDR3, as DNA: TGTGCCAGCAGGACCGGGACAGCCAGCCTCTACGAGCAGTACTTC. This chain joins TRBV6-5 and TRBJ2-7; 7 bases fit TRBD1. Germline V gene lookup returns CDR1 MNHEY and CDR2 SVGAGI. With V trimmed by 6 bases and J by 3 bases, 11 bases remained unmatched. The CDR3 loop spans 15 amino acids.

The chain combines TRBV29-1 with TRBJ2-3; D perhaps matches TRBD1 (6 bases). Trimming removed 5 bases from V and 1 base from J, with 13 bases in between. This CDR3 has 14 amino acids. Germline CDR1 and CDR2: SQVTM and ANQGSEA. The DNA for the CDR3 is TGCAGCGTTAGTAAGGGGGTTGGCACAGATACGCAGTATTTT. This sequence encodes CSVSKGVGTDTQYF.

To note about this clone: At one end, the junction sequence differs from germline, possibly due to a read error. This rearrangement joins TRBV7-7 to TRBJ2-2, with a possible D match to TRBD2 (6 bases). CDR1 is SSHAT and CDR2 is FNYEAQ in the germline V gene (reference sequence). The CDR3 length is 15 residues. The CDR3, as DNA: TGTGCTAGCAGCTTAGAGGGAGGAGGCACCGGGGAGCTGTTTTTT. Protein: CASSLEGGGTGELFF.

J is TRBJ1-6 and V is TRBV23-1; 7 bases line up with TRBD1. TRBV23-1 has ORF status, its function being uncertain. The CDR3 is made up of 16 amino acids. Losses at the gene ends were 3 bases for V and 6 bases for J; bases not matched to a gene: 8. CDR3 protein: CASSHYRDSLNSPLHF. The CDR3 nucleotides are TGCGCCAGCAGTCATTACCGGGACAGCCTTAATTCACCCCTCCACTTT.

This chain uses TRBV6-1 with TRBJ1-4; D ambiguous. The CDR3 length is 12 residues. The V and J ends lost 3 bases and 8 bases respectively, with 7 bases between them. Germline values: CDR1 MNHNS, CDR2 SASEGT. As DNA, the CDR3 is TGTGCCAGCAGTGACAAGGGAGAAAAACTGTTTTTT. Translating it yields CASSDKGEKLFF.

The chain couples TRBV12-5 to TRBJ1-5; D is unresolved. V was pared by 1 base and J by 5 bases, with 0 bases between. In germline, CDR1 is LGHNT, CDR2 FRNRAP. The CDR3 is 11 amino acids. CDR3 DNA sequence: TGTGCTAGTGGTTTGGATCAGCCCCAGCATTTT. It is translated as CASGLDQPQHF.

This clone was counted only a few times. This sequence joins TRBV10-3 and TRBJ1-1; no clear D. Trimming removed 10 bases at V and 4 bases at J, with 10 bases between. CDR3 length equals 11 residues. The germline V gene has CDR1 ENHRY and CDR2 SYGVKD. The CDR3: CATLDLTEAFF. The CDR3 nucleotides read TGTGCCACCTTGGACCTCACTGAAGCTTTCTTT.

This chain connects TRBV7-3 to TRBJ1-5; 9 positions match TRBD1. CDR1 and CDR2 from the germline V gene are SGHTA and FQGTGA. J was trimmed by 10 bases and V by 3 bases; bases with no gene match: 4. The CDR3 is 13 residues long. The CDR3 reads CASSLGQGLPQHF. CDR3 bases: TGTGCCAGCAGCTTGGGACAGGGATTACCCCAGCATTTT.

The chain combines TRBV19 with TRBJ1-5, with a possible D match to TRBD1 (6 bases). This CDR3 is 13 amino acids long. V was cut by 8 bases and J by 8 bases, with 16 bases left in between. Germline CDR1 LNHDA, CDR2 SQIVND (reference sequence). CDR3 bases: TGTGCCAGTCGGAGGGGGGGCCCCGAGCCCCAGCATTTT. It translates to CASRRGGPEPQHF.

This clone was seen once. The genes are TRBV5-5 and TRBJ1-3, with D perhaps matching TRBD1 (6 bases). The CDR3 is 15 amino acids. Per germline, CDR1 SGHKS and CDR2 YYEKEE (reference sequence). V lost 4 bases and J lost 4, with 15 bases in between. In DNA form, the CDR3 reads TGTGCCAGCAGCCTTAGGGGGGTGTCCGGAAACACCATATATTTT. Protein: CASSLRGVSGNTIYF.

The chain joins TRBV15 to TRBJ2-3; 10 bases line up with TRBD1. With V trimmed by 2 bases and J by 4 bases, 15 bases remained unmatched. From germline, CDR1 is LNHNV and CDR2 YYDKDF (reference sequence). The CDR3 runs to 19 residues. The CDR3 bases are TGTGCCACCAGCAGACGCCGAAGCGTATGGGGACAGGGGCCAGATACGCAGTATTTT. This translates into CATSRRRSVWGQGPDTQYF.

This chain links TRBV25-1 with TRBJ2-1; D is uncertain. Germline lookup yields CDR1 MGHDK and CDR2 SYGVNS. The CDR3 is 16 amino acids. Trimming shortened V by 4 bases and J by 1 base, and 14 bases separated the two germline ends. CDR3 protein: CASSGLDARSYNEQFF. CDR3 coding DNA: TGTGCCAGCAGTGGCCTGGACGCGCGTTCCTACAATGAGCAGTTCTTC.

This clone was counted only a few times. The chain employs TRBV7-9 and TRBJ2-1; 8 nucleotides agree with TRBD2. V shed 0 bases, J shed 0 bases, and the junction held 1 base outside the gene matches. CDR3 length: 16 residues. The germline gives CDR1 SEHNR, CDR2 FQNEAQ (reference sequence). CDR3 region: CASSLARGASYNEQFF. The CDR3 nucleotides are TGTGCCAGCAGCTTAGCGCGGGGGGCCTCCTACAATGAGCAGTTCTTC.

CDR3 residues: CASSPWTGQTDTQYF. Here the CDR3 DNA reads TGTGCCAGCTCACCTTGGACAGGGCAGACAGATACGCAGTATTTT. J is TRBJ2-3 and V is TRBV18; 8 bases are a match to TRBD1. CDR3 size: 15 residues. Germline trimming cut 3 bases from V and 3 bases from J; bases unmatched to any gene: 5. Per germline, CDR1 KGHSH and CDR2 LQKENI.

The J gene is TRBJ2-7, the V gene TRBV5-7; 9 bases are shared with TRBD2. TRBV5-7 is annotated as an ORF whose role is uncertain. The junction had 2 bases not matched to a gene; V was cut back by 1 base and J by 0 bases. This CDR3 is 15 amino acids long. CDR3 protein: CASSLRLADSYEQYF. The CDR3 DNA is TGTGCCAGCAGCTTGAGACTAGCGGACTCCTACGAGCAGTACTTC.

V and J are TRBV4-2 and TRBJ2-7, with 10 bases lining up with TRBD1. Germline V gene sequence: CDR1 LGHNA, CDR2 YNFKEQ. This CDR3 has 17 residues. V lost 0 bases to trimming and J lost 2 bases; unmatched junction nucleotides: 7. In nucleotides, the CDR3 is TGTGCCAGCAGCCAAGAATGGGGGGGGACAGGGGCCTACGAGCAGTACTTC. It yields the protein CASSQEWGGTGAYEQYF.